Sequencing of this T cell receptor beta chain was carried out in a study of T cells in Graves' hyperthyroidism and ophthalmopathy. About this clonotype: The target antigen is unknown.

Amplification yielded TCR beta CDR3 regions, with RNA transcripts as the source. The TCR CDR3 was amplified in a first-round RT-PCR using the HTBI primer set. TCRdb re-derived calls from the multiplex PCR reads in MiXCR, one entry per CDR3 protein. This sample has roughly 840,000 distinct CDR3 sequences, with 38% found just once. Those patients with uncontrolled infection, other autoimmune disease, pregnancy or lactation were excluded. Study observations and caveats: Most thyroid clonotypes that were expanded above 0.001 also turned up in blood.

J gave up 6 bases and V 7 bases, and 2 bases lay outside the gene matches. CDR3 length: 12 amino acids. CDR1 and CDR2 from the germline V gene are LGHDT and YNNKEL (reference sequence). The rearrangement uses TRBV3-1 and TRBJ1-2, with 10 bases aligning to TRBD1. This sequence originates from a man younger than 35 with Graves' hyperthyroidism. Sequenced material: blood. CDR3 sequence: CASNDRGHGYTF. The CDR3 coding sequence is TGTGCCAGCAACGACAGGGGGCATGGCTACACCTTC.